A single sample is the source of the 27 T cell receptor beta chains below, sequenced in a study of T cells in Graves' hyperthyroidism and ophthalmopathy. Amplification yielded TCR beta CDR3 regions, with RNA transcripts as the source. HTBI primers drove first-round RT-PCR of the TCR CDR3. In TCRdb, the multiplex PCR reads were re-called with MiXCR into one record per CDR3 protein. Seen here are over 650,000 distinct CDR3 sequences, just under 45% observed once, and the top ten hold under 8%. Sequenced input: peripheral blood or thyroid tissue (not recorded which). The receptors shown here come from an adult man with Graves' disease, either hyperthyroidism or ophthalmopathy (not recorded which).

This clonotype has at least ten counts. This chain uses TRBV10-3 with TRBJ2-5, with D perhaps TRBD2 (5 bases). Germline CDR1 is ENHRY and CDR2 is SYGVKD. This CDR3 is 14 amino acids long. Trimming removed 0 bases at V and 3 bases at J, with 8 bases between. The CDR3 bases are TGTGCCATCAGTGAGTCTGAGGAGGAAGAGACCCAGTACTTC. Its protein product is CAISESEEEETQYF.

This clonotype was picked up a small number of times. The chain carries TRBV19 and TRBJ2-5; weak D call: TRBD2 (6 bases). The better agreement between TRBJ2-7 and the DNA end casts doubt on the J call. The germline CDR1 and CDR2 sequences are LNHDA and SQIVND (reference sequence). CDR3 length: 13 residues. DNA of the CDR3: TGTGCCAGTAGTATCCCGGGGGCCTACGAGCAGTACTTC. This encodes CASSIPGAYEQYF.

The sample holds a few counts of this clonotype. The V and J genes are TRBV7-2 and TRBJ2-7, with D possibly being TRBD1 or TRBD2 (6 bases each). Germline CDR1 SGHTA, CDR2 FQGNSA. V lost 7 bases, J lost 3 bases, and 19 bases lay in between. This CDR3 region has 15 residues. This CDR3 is CASTTGASLLYEQYF. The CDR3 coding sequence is TGTGCCAGCACCACGGGGGCCTCCTTACTCTACGAGCAGTACTTC. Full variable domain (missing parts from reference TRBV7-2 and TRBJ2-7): GAGVSQSPSNKVTEKGKDVELRCDPISGHTALYWYRQSLGQGLEFLIYFQGNSAPDKSGLPSDRFSAERTGGSVSTLTIQRTQQEDSAVYLCASTTGASLLYEQYFGPGTRLTVT.

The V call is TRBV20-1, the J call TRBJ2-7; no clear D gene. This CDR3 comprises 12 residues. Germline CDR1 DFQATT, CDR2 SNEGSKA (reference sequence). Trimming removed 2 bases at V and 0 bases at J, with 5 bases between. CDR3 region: CSARLDSYEQYF. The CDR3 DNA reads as TGCAGTGCTAGACTGGACTCCTACGAGCAGTACTTC.

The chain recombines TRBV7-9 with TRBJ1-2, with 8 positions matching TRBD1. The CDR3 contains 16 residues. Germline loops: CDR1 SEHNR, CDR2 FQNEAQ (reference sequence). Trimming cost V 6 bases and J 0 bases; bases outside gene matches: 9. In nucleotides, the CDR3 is TGTGCCAGCAGTCGACGGACAGGGATAACTAACTATGGCTACACCTTC. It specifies CASSRRTGITNYGYTF.

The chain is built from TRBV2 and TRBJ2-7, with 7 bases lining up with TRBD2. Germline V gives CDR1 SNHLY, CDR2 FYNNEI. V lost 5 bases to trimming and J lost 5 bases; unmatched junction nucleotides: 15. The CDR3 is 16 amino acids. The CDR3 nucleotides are TGTGCCAGCAGTTACGACGGGGGGACCAACCGGGACGAGCAGTACTTC. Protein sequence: CASSYDGGTNRDEQYF. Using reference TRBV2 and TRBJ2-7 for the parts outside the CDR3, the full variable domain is EPEVTQTPSHQVTQMGQEVILRCVPISNHLYFYWYRQILGQKVEFLVSFYNNEISEKSEIFDDQFSVERPDGSNFTLKIRSTKLEDSAMYFCASSYDGGTNRDEQYFGPGTRLTVT.

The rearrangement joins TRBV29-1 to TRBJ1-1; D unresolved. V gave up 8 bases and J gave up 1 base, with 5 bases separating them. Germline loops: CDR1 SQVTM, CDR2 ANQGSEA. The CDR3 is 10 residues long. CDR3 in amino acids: CSFWNTEAFF. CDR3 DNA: TGCAGCTTCTGGAACACTGAAGCTTTCTTT.

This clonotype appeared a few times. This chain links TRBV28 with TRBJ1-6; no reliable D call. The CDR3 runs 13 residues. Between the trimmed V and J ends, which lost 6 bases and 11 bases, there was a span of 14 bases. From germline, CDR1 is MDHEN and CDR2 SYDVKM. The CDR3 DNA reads TGTGCCAGCAGACCCGGGCCATCAACACCCCTCCACTTT. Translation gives CASRPGPSTPLHF.

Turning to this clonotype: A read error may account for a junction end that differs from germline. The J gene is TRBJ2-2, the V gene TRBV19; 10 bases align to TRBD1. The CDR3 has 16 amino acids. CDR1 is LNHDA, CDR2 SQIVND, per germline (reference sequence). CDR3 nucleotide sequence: TGTGCCAGTAGTATGAGGGACAGGGGTTACACCGGGAAGCTGTTTTTT. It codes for CASSMRDRGYTGKLFF.

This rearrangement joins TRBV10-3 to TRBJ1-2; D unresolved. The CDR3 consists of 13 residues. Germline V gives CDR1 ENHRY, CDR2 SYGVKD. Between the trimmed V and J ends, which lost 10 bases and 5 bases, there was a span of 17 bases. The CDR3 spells CASSQRRIYGYTF. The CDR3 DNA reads TGTGCCAGCAGCCAACGCCGTATATATGGCTACACCTTC.

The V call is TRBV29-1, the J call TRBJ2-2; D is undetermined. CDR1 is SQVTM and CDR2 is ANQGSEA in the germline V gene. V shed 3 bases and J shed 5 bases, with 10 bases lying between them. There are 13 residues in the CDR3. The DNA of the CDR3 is TGCAGCGTTGATAGTAGGTCTACCGGGGAGCTGTTTTTT. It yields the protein CSVDSRSTGELFF.

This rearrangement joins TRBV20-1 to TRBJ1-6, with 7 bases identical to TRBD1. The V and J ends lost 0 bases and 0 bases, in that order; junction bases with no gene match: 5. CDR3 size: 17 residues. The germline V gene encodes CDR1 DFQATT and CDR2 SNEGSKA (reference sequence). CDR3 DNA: TGCAGTGCTAGAGACCTGGACAGGACCTCCTATAATTCACCCCTCCACTTT. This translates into CSARDLDRTSYNSPLHF.

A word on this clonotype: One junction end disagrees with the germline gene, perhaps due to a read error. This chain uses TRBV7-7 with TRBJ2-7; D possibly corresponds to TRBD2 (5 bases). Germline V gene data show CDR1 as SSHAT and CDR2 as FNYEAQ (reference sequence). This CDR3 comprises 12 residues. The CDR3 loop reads CASSLATGEQYF. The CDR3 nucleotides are TGTGCTAGCAGCTTAGCGACGGGGGAGCAGTACTTC.

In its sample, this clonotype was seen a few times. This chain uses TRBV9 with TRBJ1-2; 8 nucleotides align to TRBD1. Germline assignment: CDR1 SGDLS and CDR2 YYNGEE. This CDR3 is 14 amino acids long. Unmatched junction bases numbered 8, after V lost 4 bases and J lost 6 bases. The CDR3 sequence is CASSRPSGGHGYTF. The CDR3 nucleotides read TGTGCCAGCAGCCGGCCCTCAGGGGGCCATGGCTACACCTTC.

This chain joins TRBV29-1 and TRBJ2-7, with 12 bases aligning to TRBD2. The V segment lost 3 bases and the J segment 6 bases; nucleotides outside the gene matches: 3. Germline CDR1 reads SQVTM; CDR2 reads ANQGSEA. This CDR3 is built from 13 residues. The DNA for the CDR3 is TGCAGCGTTGAGCCTAGCGGGAGGGGCGAGCAGTACTTC. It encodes CSVEPSGRGEQYF.

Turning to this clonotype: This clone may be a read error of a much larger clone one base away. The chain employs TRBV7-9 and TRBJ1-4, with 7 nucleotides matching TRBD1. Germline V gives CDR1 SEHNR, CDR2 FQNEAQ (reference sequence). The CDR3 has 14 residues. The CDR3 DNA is TGTGCCAGCAGCTTAATGTGGGGACAGCAAAAACTGCTTTTT. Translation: CASSLMWGQQKLLF. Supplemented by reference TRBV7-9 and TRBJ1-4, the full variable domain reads DTGVSQNPRHKITKRGQNVTFRCDPISEHNRLYWYRQTLGQGPEFLTYFQNEAQLEKSRLLSDRFSAERPKGSFSTLEIQRTEQGDSAMYLCASSLMWGQQKLLFGSGTQLSVL.

This chain's CDR3 is CSEGGGETQYF. The DNA for the CDR3 is TGCAGCGAGGGGGGCGGAGAGACCCAGTACTTC. This chain uses TRBV29-1 with TRBJ2-5; the D gene could be TRBD1 or TRBD2 (6 bases each). CDR3 length: 11 amino acids. The germline V and J ends were trimmed by 7 bases and 4 bases, with 10 bases remaining between them. Per the germline V gene, CDR1 is SQVTM and CDR2 is ANQGSEA.

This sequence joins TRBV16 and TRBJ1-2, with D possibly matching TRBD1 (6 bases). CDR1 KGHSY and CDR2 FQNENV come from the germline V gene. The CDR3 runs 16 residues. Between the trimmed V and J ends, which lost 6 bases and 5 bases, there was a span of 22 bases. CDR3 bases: TGTGCCAGCAGTCCAACTCGGGGGGCGCGACGGTATGGCTACACCTTC. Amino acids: CASSPTRGARRYGYTF.

CDR3 DNA: TGTGCCAGAGCGGACAGGCTTCTCGGCTACACCTTC. This codes for CARADRLLGYTF. J is TRBJ1-2 and V is TRBV2, with 7 bases fitting TRBD1. The CDR3 covers 12 residues. After removal of 9 bases from V and 8 bases from J, the junction contained 9 bases not matched to a gene. Germline CDR1 and CDR2: SNHLY and FYNNEI.

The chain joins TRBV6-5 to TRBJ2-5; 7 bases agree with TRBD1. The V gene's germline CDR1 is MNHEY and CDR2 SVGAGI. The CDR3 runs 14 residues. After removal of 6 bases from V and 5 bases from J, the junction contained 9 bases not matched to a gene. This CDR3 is CASSQRGPWETQYF. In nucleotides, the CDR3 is TGTGCCAGCAGCCAGAGGGGGCCCTGGGAGACCCAGTACTTC.

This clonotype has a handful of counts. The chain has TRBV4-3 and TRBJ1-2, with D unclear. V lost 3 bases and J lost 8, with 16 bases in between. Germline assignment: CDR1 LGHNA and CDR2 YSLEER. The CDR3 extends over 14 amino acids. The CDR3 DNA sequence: TGCGCCAGCAGCCACCCCACGCACAGTAGGGGCTACACCTTC. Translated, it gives CASSHPTHSRGYTF.

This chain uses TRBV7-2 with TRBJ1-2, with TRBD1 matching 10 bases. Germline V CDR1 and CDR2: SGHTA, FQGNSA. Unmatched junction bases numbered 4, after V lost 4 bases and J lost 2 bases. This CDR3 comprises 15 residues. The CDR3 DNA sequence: TGTGCCAGCAGCTGGAGACAGGGGGCGAACTATGGCTACACCTTC. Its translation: CASSWRQGANYGYTF.

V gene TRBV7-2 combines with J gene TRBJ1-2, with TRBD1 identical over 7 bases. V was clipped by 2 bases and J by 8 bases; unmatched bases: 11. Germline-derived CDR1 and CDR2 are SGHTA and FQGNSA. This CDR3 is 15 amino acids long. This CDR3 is CASSLRAGGAEGYTF. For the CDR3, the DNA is TGTGCCAGCAGCTTAAGGGCAGGGGGAGCGGAAGGCTACACCTTC. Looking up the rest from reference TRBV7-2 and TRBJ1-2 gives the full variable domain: GAGVSQSPSNKVTEKGKDVELRCDPISGHTALYWYRQSLGQGLEFLIYFQGNSAPDKSGLPSDRFSAERTGGSVSTLTIQRTQQEDSAVYLCASSLRAGGAEGYTFGSGTRLTVV.

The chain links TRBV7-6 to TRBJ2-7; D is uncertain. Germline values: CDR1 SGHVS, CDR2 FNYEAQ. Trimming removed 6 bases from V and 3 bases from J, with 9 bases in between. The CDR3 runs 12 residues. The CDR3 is CASSSLGYEQYF. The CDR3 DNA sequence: TGTGCCAGCAGTTCCCTAGGCTACGAGCAGTACTTC.

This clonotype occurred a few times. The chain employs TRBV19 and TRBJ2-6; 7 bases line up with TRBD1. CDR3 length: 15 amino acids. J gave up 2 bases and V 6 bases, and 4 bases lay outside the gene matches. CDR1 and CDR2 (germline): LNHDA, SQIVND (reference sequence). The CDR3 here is CASSNQGAGANVLTF. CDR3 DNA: TGTGCCAGTAGCAACCAGGGGGCTGGGGCCAACGTCCTGACTTTC.

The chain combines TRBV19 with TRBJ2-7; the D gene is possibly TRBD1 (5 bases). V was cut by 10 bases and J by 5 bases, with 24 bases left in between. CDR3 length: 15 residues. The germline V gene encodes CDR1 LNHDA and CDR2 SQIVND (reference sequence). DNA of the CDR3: TGTGCCACCCAATCCCGGCAGGGCCGACCCCACGAGCAGTACTTC. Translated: CATQSRQGRPHEQYF.

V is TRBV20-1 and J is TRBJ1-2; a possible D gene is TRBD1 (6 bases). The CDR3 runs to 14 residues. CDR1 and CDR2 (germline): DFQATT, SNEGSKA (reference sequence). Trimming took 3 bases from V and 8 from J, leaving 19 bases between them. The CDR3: CSASALAGVNGYTF. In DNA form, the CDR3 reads TGCAGTGCTAGTGCTCTGGCAGGGGTTAACGGCTACACCTTC.